This TCR beta chain was recovered during a study of blood T cell repertoires in COVID-19. Study summary: Acute and convalescent COVID-19 specimens originated in the United States, Italy and Spain. The cDNA or gDNA used as material had been derived from T cells, B-cell-depleted T cells, or PBMCs.

Under the authors' procedure: By means of reference gene primer amplification, nucleated cell counts were estimated. The data were produced by immunoSEQ multiplex PCR, yet TCRdb's version contains in-frame clones alone and is incomplete. V and J calls and clone size are as listed in that table; D and trimming were resolved from the DNA. The profile shows about 94,000 clones, about 80% of them singletons. Germline V CDR1 and CDR2: MNHEY, SVGAGI. J gave up 1 base and V 6 bases, and 0 bases lay outside the gene matches. There are 13 residues in the CDR3. This rearrangement joins TRBV6-5 to TRBJ1-5; 7 bases map to TRBD1. The sample comprised peripheral blood. This receptor was taken from a man aged 60 to 75 with acute or convalescent COVID-19. Here the CDR3 DNA reads TGTGCCAGCAGGACAGGGAGCAATCAGCCCCAGCATTTT. The encoded protein is CASRTGSNQPQHF.